These T cell receptor beta chains were read from a single sample in a study of human T cells and chemical hapten exposure. TCRdb redid the calling of the RACE reads with MiXCR, one entry per CDR3 protein. The sample includes around 99,000 distinct CDR3 sequences, around an eighth seen only once; the top ten take 2% to 2.5%. Sample: whole blood, taken in connection with sensitization to the hapten diphenylcyclopropenone (DPC). All receptors derive from a woman aged 40 to 55 with alopecia areata. Some clones in this sample may be carry-over from other donors' samples. Both conserved end residues are part of each CDR3. The D gene is left open where the match is weak. Not all rows give a size; the values are once, few, many and, for expanded clones, a class.

TGTGCCAGCAGCCGGAGTGGGACACCCCCTGGCTACACCTTC | CASSRSGTPPGYTF | TRBV5-6 | NA | TRBJ1-2 | 14 | many
TGCAGCGTGGGACAGGGGGATCAGCCCCAGCATTTT | CSVGQGDQPQHF | TRBV29-1 | TRBD1 | TRBJ1-5 | 12 | NA
TGCAGTGCTAGAGTAGGGACAGGGGGAGTTGGGGCCAACGTCCTGACTTTC | CSARVGTGGVGANVLTF | TRBV20-1 | TRBD1 | TRBJ2-6 | 17 | few
TGTGCCAGCAGCTTAGATGGGGGACAGAGTTACACCGGGGAGCTGTTTTTT | CASSLDGGQSYTGELFF | TRBV11-3 | TRBD1 | TRBJ2-2 | 17 | NA
TGCGCCAGCAGAGGGAACACTGAAGCTTTCTTT | CASRGNTEAFF | TRBV5-1 | NA | TRBJ1-1 | 11 | few
TGTGCCAGCAGTGCGGATAGCGGGAGCTCAGATACGCAGTATTTT | CASSADSGSSDTQYF | TRBV2 | TRBD2 | TRBJ2-3 | 15 | NA
TGCAGTGCTAGGGACAGGGTATCTGCCGGGGCCAACGTCCTGACTTTC | CSARDRVSAGANVLTF | TRBV20-1 | TRBD1 | TRBJ2-6 | 16 | few
TGTGCCAGCAGTGGGGACAGGGAATACAATGAGCAGTTCTTC | CASSGDREYNEQFF | TRBV6-2/TRBV6-3 | TRBD1 | TRBJ2-1 | 14 | few
TGCAGCGTTGAAGGGGACCACACAGATACGCAGTATTTT | CSVEGDHTDTQYF | TRBV29-1 | NA | TRBJ2-3 | 13 | few
TGCAGTGCTAGGGGGGCTAGCGGGAGGGCCGACGAGCAGTACTTC | CSARGASGRADEQYF | TRBV20-1 | TRBD2 | TRBJ2-7 | 15 | NA
TGTGCCAGCAGTTCCATGGGAAAACTGTTTTTT | CASSSMGKLFF | TRBV28 | NA | TRBJ1-4 | 11 | few
TGTGCCAGCACCCCGGCCGGGACTAGCGGCACAGATACGCAGTATTTT | CASTPAGTSGTDTQYF | TRBV28 | TRBD2 | TRBJ2-3 | 16 | NA
TGTGCCAGCAGCTTGCTTTTTATTACGGCGTCCACCTACGAGCAGTACTTC | CASSLLFITASTYEQYF | TRBV5-6 | NA | TRBJ2-7 | 17 | NA
TGTGCCAGCAGTCTCTTTTCCAGGGAAGACGAGCAGTACTTC | CASSLFSREDEQYF | TRBV27 | NA | TRBJ2-7 | 14 | many
TGTGCCAGCAAGCTTAACACCGGGGAGCTGTTTTTT | CASKLNTGELFF | TRBV6-2/TRBV6-3 | NA | TRBJ2-2 | 12 | many
TGCGCCAGCAGCCGGGGCAAGAGTTACAATGAGCAGTTCTTC | CASSRGKSYNEQFF | TRBV4-3 | NA | TRBJ2-1 | 14 | NA
TGTGCCAGCAGCTTAGAACCGGGACAAGTAACCTACTTC | CASSLEPGQVTYF | TRBV11-1 | NA | TRBJ2-4 | 13 | few
TGTGCCAGCAACCTTAAACGGACAGGGGGAGAGACCCAGTACTTC | CASNLKRTGGETQYF | TRBV6-2/TRBV6-3 | TRBD1 | TRBJ2-5 | 15 | many
TGTGCCAGCAGCCTCTCGGACAGTCGGGCAGGCTACACCTTC | CASSLSDSRAGYTF | TRBV11-1 | NA | TRBJ1-2 | 14 | few
TGCAGTGCTCGAAGACAGGGATCCTACAATGAGCAGTTCTTC | CSARRQGSYNEQFF | TRBV20-1 | TRBD1 | TRBJ2-1 | 14 | few
TGTGCCAGCAGTTACGGCGGGGGAGCGGGACGCCAAGAGACCCAGTACTTC | CASSYGGGAGRQETQYF | TRBV6-2/TRBV6-3 | TRBD2 | TRBJ2-5 | 17 | NA
TGCAGTGCTAGAGGTCTTAACACCGGGGAGCTGTTTTTT | CSARGLNTGELFF | TRBV20-1 | NA | TRBJ2-2 | 13 | few
TGCAGCGTGACAGGGTGGGAGGAGACCCAGTACTTC | CSVTGWEETQYF | TRBV29-1 | TRBD1 | TRBJ2-5 | 12 | NA
TGCGCCAGCAGCCTCTCGGGGGGACAGACTTACGAGCAGTACTTC | CASSLSGGQTYEQYF | TRBV5-1 | NA | TRBJ2-7 | 15 | few
TGTGCCAGCACCGTCGGACTAGCGGGAGGACAAGAGACCCAGTACTTC | CASTVGLAGGQETQYF | TRBV2 | TRBD2 | TRBJ2-5 | 16 | NA
TGCGCCAGCAGGAACAACTATGGCTACACCTTC | CASRNNYGYTF | TRBV5-1 | NA | TRBJ1-2 | 11 | NA
TGCAGCGTTGCAGAGACACCGGGAAAGGATACGCAGTATTTT | CSVAETPGKDTQYF | TRBV29-1 | NA | TRBJ2-3 | 14 | NA